This TCR beta chain stems from a study of cytomegalovirus exposure and HLA in healthy donors. Findings and limits, study-wide: Most TCR sequences were seen very rarely across donors, but some public TCRs occurred in many.

Everyone who donated was a healthy bone marrow donor. Primers included in the PCR were 60 Vbeta and 13 Jbeta primers. TCRdb keeps only in-frame clones here, not all; method: immunoSEQ multiplex PCR. The repertoire holds roughly 69,000 clones, with roughly 76% as singletons. This clone is deemed medium-sized. Its antigen is not identified. This CDR3 is 15 amino acids long. Trimming removed 4 bases from V and 0 bases from J, with 12 bases in between. Germline V gene data show CDR1 as SGHDN and CDR2 as FVKESK. This TCR came from a man in his late teens or twenties in good health and CMV-seronegative. The rearrangement links TRBV14 to TRBJ1-1; possible D gene TRBD1, 5 bases. Sequencing was done on a sample of PBMCs. In DNA, the CDR3 is TGTGCCAGCAGCCTGACAGATCAAGTGAACACTGAAGCTTTCTTT. It encodes CASSLTDQVNTEAFF.